Described below is a single T cell receptor beta chain sequence and its context. What it recognizes is unknown. To make TCR beta libraries, researchers used iRepertoire HTBI primers and Arm-PCR of CDR3 regions. From the multiplex PCR reads, TCRdb called clonotypes with MiXCR, one entry per CDR3 protein. The sample holds around 400,000 distinct CDR3 sequences, 15% seen once. The CDR3 length is 15 residues. Germline CDR1 reads SGHTA; CDR2 reads FQGNSA. The V gene end was trimmed by 4 bases and the J gene end by 9 bases; junction bases not matched to a gene: 5. This sample's time point: newly diagnosed GD, antithyroid drugs for less than 3 months. Making the TCR library involved RNA that had been extracted from PBMCs. Graves' disease diagnosis followed American Thyroid Association guidelines. This sample is drawn from a study of regulatory T cells in long-lasting Graves disease. Study-wide results and limits: Segments TRBV28, TRBJ1-2 and TRBJ2-5 showed preferential usage in persistent disease.

The clonotype originates from a female donor with Graves disease. The J gene is TRBJ2-1, the V gene TRBV7-2, with 14 bases identical to TRBD2. The sequencing used peripheral blood mononuclear cells (PBMCs), collected at new diagnosis, from a patient treated with antithyroid drugs. The CDR3 nucleotides read TGTGCCAGCAGCTCGACTAGCGGGGGGGCTTTTGAGCAGTTCTTC. It yields the protein CASSSTSGGAFEQFF.